This TCR beta chain was documented in a study of T-cell reconstitution after alpha-beta-depleted transplantation in children. The V gene lost 2 bases and the J gene lost 0 bases, with 5 bases spanning the gap. Germline V gene data show CDR1 as SGHDN and CDR2 as FVKESK. This CDR3 region has 13 residues. Preparation of the TCRbeta library was carried out with unique molecular identifiers. From the PCR reads, TCRdb called clonotypes with MiXCR, one entry per CDR3 protein. The profile covers 210,000 or so distinct CDR3 sequences, with 8% to 10% appearing a single time and around 6.2% taken by the ten largest.

This sample comprised PBMCs from the stem cell graft donor, obtained from the stem cell graft. The V and J genes are TRBV14 and TRBJ2-7, with D uncertain. The receptor comes from a human donor who donated a stem cell graft to a child with acute lymphoblastic leukemia. The CDR3, as DNA: TGTGCCAGCAGCCAAAAAAACTCCTACGAGCAGTACTTC. Its translation: CASSQKNSYEQYF. The full variable domain, its missing parts supplied by reference TRBV14 and TRBJ2-7, is EAGVTQFPSHSVIEKGQTVTLRCDPISGHDNLYWYRRVMGKEIKFLLHFVKESKQDESGMPNNRFLAERTGGTYSTLKVQPAELEDSGVYFCASSQKNSYEQYFGPGTRLTVT.